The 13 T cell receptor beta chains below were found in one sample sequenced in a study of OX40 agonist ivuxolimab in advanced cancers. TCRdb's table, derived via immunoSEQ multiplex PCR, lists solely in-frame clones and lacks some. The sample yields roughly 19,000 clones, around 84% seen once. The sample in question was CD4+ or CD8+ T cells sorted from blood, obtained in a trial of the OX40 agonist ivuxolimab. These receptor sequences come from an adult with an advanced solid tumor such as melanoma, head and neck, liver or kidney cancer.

The CDR3 bases are TGTGCCAGCAGTTCCCCGGGACAGGGAAGAGAAGGAAAGGATTCACCCCTCCACTTT. This translates into CASSSPGQGREGKDSPLHF. V is TRBV28 and J is TRBJ1-6; the match to TRBD1 covers 9 bases. Trimming at V came to 4 bases and at J to 8 bases, leaving 18 bases not matched to a gene. This CDR3 comprises 19 residues. Germline loops: CDR1 MDHEN, CDR2 SYDVKM.

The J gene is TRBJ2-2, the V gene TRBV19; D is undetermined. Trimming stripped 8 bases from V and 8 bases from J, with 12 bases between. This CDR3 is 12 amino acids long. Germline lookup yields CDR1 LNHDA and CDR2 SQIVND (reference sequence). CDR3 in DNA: TGTGCCAGTCGCCGACTGGGAGGGGAGCTGTTTTTT. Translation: CASRRLGGELFF.

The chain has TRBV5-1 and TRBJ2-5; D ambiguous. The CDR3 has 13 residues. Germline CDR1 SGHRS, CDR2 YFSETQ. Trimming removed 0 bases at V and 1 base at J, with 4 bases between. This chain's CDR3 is CASSLDTQETQYF. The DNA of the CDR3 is TGCGCCAGCAGCTTGGACACCCAAGAGACCCAGTACTTC.

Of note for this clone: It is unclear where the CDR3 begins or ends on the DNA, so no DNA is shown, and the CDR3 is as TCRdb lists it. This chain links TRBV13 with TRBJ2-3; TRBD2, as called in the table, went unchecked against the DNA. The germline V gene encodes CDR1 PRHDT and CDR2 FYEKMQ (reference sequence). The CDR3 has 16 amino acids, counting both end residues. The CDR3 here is CASSWGLALAQIRSIF.

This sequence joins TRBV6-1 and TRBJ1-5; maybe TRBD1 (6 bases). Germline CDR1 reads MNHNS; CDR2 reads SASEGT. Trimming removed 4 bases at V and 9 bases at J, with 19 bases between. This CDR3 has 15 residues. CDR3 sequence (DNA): TGTGCCAGCAGTGGGGGGACAAGGGGAGATTCGCCCCAGCATTTT. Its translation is CASSGGTRGDSPQHF.

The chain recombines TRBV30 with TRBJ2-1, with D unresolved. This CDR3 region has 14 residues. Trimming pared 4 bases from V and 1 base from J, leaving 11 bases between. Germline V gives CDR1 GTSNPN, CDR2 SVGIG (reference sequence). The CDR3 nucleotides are TGTGCCTGGACGATTCGACTTTCCTACAATGAGCAGTTCTTC. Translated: CAWTIRLSYNEQFF.

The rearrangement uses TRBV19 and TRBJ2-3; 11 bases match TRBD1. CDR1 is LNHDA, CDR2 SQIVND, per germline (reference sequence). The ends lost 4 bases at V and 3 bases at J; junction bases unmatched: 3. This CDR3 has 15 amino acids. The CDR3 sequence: CASSKGQGVTDTQYF. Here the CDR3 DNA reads TGTGCCAGTAGTAAGGGACAGGGGGTAACAGATACGCAGTATTTT.

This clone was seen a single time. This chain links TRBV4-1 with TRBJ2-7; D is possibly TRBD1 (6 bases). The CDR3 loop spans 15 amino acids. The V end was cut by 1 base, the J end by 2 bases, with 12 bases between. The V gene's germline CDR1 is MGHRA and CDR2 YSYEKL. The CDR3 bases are TGCGCCAGCAGCCAAGTCAGGGGTGCCGCCTACGAGCAGTACTTC. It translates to CASSQVRGAAYEQYF.

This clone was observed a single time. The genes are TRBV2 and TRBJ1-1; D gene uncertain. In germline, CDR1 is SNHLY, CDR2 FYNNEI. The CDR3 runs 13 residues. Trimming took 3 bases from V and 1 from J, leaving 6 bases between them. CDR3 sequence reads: CASSDTKNTEAFF. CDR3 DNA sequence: TGTGCCAGCAGTGATACCAAGAACACTGAAGCTTTCTTT.

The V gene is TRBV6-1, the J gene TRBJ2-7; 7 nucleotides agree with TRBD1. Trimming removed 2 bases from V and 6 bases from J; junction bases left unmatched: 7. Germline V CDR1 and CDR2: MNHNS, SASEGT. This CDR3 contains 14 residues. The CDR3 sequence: CASSERDRVAEQYF. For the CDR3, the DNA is TGTGCCAGCAGTGAACGAGACAGGGTAGCCGAGCAGTACTTC.

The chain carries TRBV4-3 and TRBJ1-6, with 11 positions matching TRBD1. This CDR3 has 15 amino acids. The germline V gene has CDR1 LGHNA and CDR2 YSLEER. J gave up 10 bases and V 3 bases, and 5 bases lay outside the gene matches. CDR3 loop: CASSQGTGGFSPLHF. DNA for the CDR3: TGCGCCAGCAGCCAGGGGACAGGGGGTTTCTCACCCCTCCACTTT.

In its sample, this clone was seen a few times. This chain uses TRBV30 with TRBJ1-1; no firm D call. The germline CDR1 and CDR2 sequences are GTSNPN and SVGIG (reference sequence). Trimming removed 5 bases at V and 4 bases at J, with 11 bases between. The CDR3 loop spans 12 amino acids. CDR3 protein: CAWWSAGTEAFF. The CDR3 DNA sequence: TGTGCCTGGTGGTCGGCGGGCACTGAAGCTTTCTTT.

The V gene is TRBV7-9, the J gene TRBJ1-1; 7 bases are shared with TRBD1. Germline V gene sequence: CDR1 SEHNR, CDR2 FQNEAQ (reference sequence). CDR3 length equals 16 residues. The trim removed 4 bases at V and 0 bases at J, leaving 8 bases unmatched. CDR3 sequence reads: CASSYRGGRLNTEAFF. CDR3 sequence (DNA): TGTGCCAGCAGCTACAGGGGAGGGAGGTTGAACACTGAAGCTTTCTTT.